Listed below are T cell receptor beta chains from one sample, sequenced in a study of blood T cell repertoires in COVID-19. The assay was immunoSEQ multiplex PCR, and TCRdb's table has in-frame clones only and misses some. This table has approximately 230,000 clones, 87% appearing once. Sequences were obtained from PBMCs or T cells enriched from blood (not recorded which). Receptor source: a woman in her twenties or thirties with acute COVID-19. Both conserved end residues are part of each CDR3. A D gene is named only where the DNA matches it firmly. Not every row has a clone size; where given, it reads once, few, many or a size class.

>NA|TRBJ2-5|NA|TRBV5-1
TGCGCCAGCAGCTTGGCCTTGGCTAGCGCCCGAGAGACCCAGTACTTC
CASSLALASARETQYF
>NA|TRBJ1-1|TRBD1|TRBV7-2
TGTGCCAGCAGCTTAGACAGGGGGGGCACTGAAGCTTTCTTT
CASSLDRGGTEAFF
>NA|TRBJ2-2|NA|TRBV29-1
TGCAGCGCCCTGGTCGGGAACACCGGGGAGCTGTTTTTT
CSALVGNTGELFF
>NA|TRBJ2-2|NA|TRBV10-3
TGTGCCGTCTTTTGGAAGGAGAATAATCCGAACACCGGGGAGCTGTTTTTT
CAVFWKENNPNTGELFF
>NA|TRBJ1-3|NA|TRBV6-5
TGTGCCAGCAGTTACTCGATCGGGTTCTCTGGAAACACCATATATTTT
CASSYSIGFSGNTIYF
>NA|TRBJ2-5|TRBD1|TRBV5-1
TGCGCCAGCAGCCGATCAATGACAGGGGTGGAGACCCAGTACTTC
CASSRSMTGVETQYF
>NA|TRBJ1-2|TRBD1|TRBV6-5
TGTGCCAGCGGGGGGGGGACAGGACCCAACTATGGCTACACCTTC
CASGGGTGPNYGYTF
>once|TRBJ1-2|TRBD1|TRBV11-3
TGTGCCAGCAGACGGGGCAGGGGGCACTATGGCTACACCTTC
CASRRGRGHYGYTF
>NA|TRBJ1-1|NA|TRBV2
TGTGCCAGCACAGGATCTGAAGCTTTCTTT
CASTGSEAFF
>NA|TRBJ1-4|NA|TRBV25-1
TGTGCCAGCAGTGGACTCACAGGGAGACCTAATGAAAAACTGTTTTTT
CASSGLTGRPNEKLFF
>NA|TRBJ1-6|TRBD1|TRBV5-4
TGTGCCAGCACCCGAGGGGGCGCACCCTATAATTCACCCCTCCACTTT
CASTRGGAPYNSPLHF